The rows below give T cell receptor beta chains drawn from one sample of a study of shared clonotypes between healthy human individuals. TCRdb's copy holds only in-frame clones and misses some; the assay was immunoSEQ multiplex PCR. The table includes some 2,000,000 clones, 95% detected once. The specimen was naive CD4+ T cells sorted from blood. The source of these receptors is a man aged 18-30 years in good health. The CDR3 runs from the conserved cysteine through the conserved F or W. Each record gives: J gene, clone size, D gene, V gene, CDR3 DNA, CDR3 protein. D genes are given only for firm matches. Clone size is stated in some rows and not others, as once, few, many or a class when expanded.

TRBJ2-5 | NA | NA | TRBV10-1 | TGCGCCAGCAGTGAGTCGAGGAGCGCAGGGGTGGAGACCCAGTACTTC | CASSESRSAGVETQYF
TRBJ2-7 | NA | NA | TRBV6-5 | TGTGCCAGCAGTTACGAGAGCTCCTACGAGCAGTACTTC | CASSYESSYEQYF
TRBJ1-1 | NA | TRBD1 | TRBV9 | TGTGCCAGCAGCGTGACGGACAGGGGGCTCGGCACTGAAGCTTTCTTT | CASSVTDRGLGTEAFF
TRBJ2-2 | NA | NA | TRBV4-3 | TGCGCCAGCAGCCCCTCAGGGCGGGACACCGGGGAGCTGTTTTTT | CASSPSGRDTGELFF
TRBJ1-5 | NA | NA | TRBV6-5 | TGTGCCAGCGGGAGGCTTGGGCAGGGTAATCAGCCCCAGCATTTT | CASGRLGQGNQPQHF
TRBJ2-2 | NA | TRBD2 | TRBV30 | TGTGCCTGGAGGGGAAAAGCGGGAGGGAACACCGGGGAGCTGTTTTTT | CAWRGKAGGNTGELFF
TRBJ2-1 | NA | NA | TRBV7-2 | TGTGCCAGCAGCTCCCCCCGGCCCCCACGCTCCTACAATGAGCAGTTCTTC | CASSSPRPPRSYNEQFF
TRBJ2-7 | once | NA | TRBV21-1 | TGTGCCAGCAGCAAAGGAGGGACTAGCGGGAAAAATGAGCAGTACTTC | CASSKGGTSGKNEQYF
TRBJ2-5 | NA | NA | TRBV2 | TGTGCCAGCAACACGGGACGTATTATAGAGACCCAGTACTTC | CASNTGRIIETQYF
TRBJ1-6 | once | NA | TRBV5-4 | TGTGCCAGCAGCTTCGGACAGATCGGCCCTAATTCACCCCTCCACTTT | CASSFGQIGPNSPLHF
TRBJ1-1 | few | NA | TRBV7-3 | TGTGCCAGCAGCTTAAATGGGGACACCATGAACACTGAAGCTTTCTTT | CASSLNGDTMNTEAFF
TRBJ2-1 | NA | TRBD1 | TRBV5-6 | TGTGCCAGCAGCTTGTTCTCCGGGACAGGGTCAAAAAATGAGCAGTTCTTC | CASSLFSGTGSKNEQFF
TRBJ2-7 | once | TRBD1 | TRBV28 | TGTGCCAGCAGTTTACCGGGACAGGGGAGCGACGAGCAGTACTTC | CASSLPGQGSDEQYF
TRBJ2-1 | NA | TRBD1 | TRBV10-3 | TGTGCCATCAGTGGGGGACAGGCGAGCTCCTACAATGAGCAGTTCTTC | CAISGGQASSYNEQFF
TRBJ1-2 | NA | TRBD1 | TRBV29-1 | TGCAGCGTTGAGGGGACAGGGCATGGCTACACCTTC | CSVEGTGHGYTF
TRBJ2-1 | NA | NA | TRBV28 | TGTGCCAGCAGTTTAACAGGTGCGGGCTACAATGAGCAGTTCTTC | CASSLTGAGYNEQFF
TRBJ2-5 | NA | NA | TRBV9 | TGTGCCAGCAGCGTAGTTCCCCAGGGTACCCAAGAGACCCAGTACTTC | CASSVVPQGTQETQYF
TRBJ1-2 | NA | NA | TRBV9 | TGTGCCAGCAGCGGACAGAATTCTAACTATGGCTACACCTTC | CASSGQNSNYGYTF
TRBJ1-2 | NA | NA | TRBV18 | TGTGCCAGCTCACCACCGCCGGGAAGTAACTATGGCTACACCTTC | CASSPPPGSNYGYTF
TRBJ2-1 | NA | NA | TRBV18 | TGTGCCAGCTCACCCTTGGCAGGGGAGGCCTACAATGAGCAGTTCTTC | CASSPLAGEAYNEQFF
TRBJ1-1 | once | TRBD1 | TRBV2 | TGTGCCAGCAGTGGAGACAGGGGTACTGAAGCTTTCTTT | CASSGDRGTEAFF
TRBJ2-7 | NA | TRBD1 | TRBV11-3 | TGTGCCAGCAGCCCCGACAGGGGCGAGCAGTACTTC | CASSPDRGEQYF
TRBJ2-3 | once | TRBD1 | TRBV5-1 | TGCGCCAGCAGCTGGACCGGGACAGGGGCGGATACGCAGTATTTT | CASSWTGTGADTQYF
TRBJ1-2 | NA | NA | TRBV6-6 | TGTGCCAGCAGGGCAGTGGATGGCTACACCTTC | CASRAVDGYTF
TRBJ1-5 | NA | NA | TRBV30 | TGTGCCTGGAATCGGGGCAATCAGCCCCAGCATTTT | CAWNRGNQPQHF
TRBJ1-1 | few | NA | TRBV5-1 | TGCGCCAGCAGCTTGCCGGGGACTGAAGCTTTCTTT | CASSLPGTEAFF
TRBJ2-5 | once | TRBD2 | TRBV4-3 | TGCGCCAGCAGCCTGGTTGGACTAGCGGGAGAGACCCAGTACTTC | CASSLVGLAGETQYF
TRBJ1-1 | NA | NA | TRBV7-9 | TGTGCCAGCAGCTTACAGGGTTACACTGAAGCTTTCTTT | CASSLQGYTEAFF
TRBJ1-6 | NA | TRBD1 | TRBV9 | TGTGCCAGCAGCGTAGGACAGGGGTTCAATTCACCCCTCCACTTT | CASSVGQGFNSPLHF
TRBJ1-4 | NA | TRBD1 | TRBV7-8 | TGTGCCAGCAGCTATAAGGGACAGAAAGAAAAACTGTTTTTT | CASSYKGQKEKLFF
TRBJ2-7 | NA | NA | TRBV9 | TGTGCCAGCAGCGTAGTAAGGGGAATGCACGAGCAGTACTTC | CASSVVRGMHEQYF
TRBJ1-6 | NA | NA | TRBV5-1 | TGCGCCAGCAGCTTGGAAGGGGGTGGAAATTCACCCCTCCACTTT | CASSLEGGGNSPLHF
TRBJ1-3 | NA | NA | TRBV10-2 | TGCGCCAGCAGGTACCTCGGGGGTGCTGGAAACACCATATATTTT | CASRYLGGAGNTIYF
TRBJ2-5 | few | NA | TRBV6-5 | TGTGCCAGCAGTCGTCAAGAGACCCAGTACTTC | CASSRQETQYF
TRBJ1-6 | once | TRBD1 | TRBV7-2 | TGTGCCAGCACACAGGGGTCTTCTGCTATTAGCTCCTATAATTCACCCCTCCACTTT | CASTQGSSAISSYNSPLHF
TRBJ2-4 | NA | NA | TRBV2 | TGTGCCAGCAGTCCTGAGGGGGGCATTCAGTACTTC | CASSPEGGIQYF
TRBJ1-1 | NA | NA | TRBV18 | TGTGCCAGCTCATGGGTGAACACTGAAGCTTTCTTT | CASSWVNTEAFF
TRBJ2-1 | few | TRBD2 | TRBV7-7 | TGTGCTAGCAGCTTAGCCGCTAGCGGGGGTGAGCAGTTCTTC | CASSLAASGGEQFF
TRBJ2-1 | NA | NA | TRBV15 | TGTGCCACCAGGGGGACCCGGGATAGCTACAATGAGCAGTTCTTC | CATRGTRDSYNEQFF
TRBJ1-5 | NA | NA | TRBV28 | TGTGCCAGCAGTATGCCCGGTAGGGTAAATCAGCCCCAGCATTTT | CASSMPGRVNQPQHF
TRBJ1-5 | NA | NA | TRBV5-8 | TGTGCCAGCAGCTTGGTAGGGTATAGCAATCAGCCCCAGCATTTT | CASSLVGYSNQPQHF
TRBJ1-2 | NA | NA | TRBV5-1 | TGCGCCAGCACCCCCAAAGGGTCCACTGGCTATGGCTACACCTTC | CASTPKGSTGYGYTF
TRBJ2-2 | NA | TRBD1 | TRBV7-9 | TGTGCCAGCAGCTTGGAGACAGGGGGCACCGGGGAGCTGTTTTTT | CASSLETGGTGELFF
TRBJ1-2 | NA | TRBD1 | TRBV27 | TGTGCCAGCACTCCGGGACAGGGCTATGGCTACACCTTC | CASTPGQGYGYTF
TRBJ2-2 | NA | NA | TRBV10-3 | TGTGCCATCAGTTTTGGCAGCCCGTCAAACACCGGGGAGCTGTTTTTT | CAISFGSPSNTGELFF
TRBJ1-1 | NA | NA | TRBV5-4 | TGTGCCAGCAGCTTGGTCGGCACTGAAGCTTTCTTT | CASSLVGTEAFF
TRBJ1-2 | NA | NA | TRBV5-1 | TGCGCCAGCAAGGGGGATGTTTATGGCTACACCTTC | CASKGDVYGYTF
TRBJ2-2 | NA | TRBD2 | TRBV11-3 | TGTGCCAGCAGCTTCGGACTAGCGGGAACCGGGGAGCTGTTTTTT | CASSFGLAGTGELFF